This passage covers 22 T cell receptor beta chains from one sample sequenced in a study of CD8+CD57+ T cells in acquired aplastic anemia. Patients selected for sequencing had displayed CD8+CD57+ cell expansion by flow cytometry. The use of genomic DNA as template underpinned the TCR beta VDJ and CDR3 profiling. Using its own MiXCR run on the reads, TCRdb lists one record per CDR3 protein. The repertoire holds 150,000 to 200,000 distinct CDR3 sequences, with 45% to 55% as singletons. Sequenced sample: sorted CD4+, CD8+, or CD8+CD57+ T cells (not recorded which) from PBMCs. The receptors derive from a human donor with aplastic anemia.

The chain couples TRBV24-1 to TRBJ2-3; TRBD1 agrees at 8 bases. V shed 1 base, J shed 4 bases, and the junction held 6 bases outside the gene matches. CDR1 and CDR2 (germline): KGHDR, SFDVKD. The CDR3 extends over 16 amino acids. The CDR3 protein is CATSDFRTGSSDTQYF. The CDR3 DNA is TGTGCCACCAGTGATTTTCGGACAGGGAGTTCAGATACGCAGTATTTT.

The chain recombines TRBV2 with TRBJ1-3; 8 bases are a match to TRBD1. The CDR3 is 13 amino acids. The junction had 3 bases not matched to a gene; V was cut back by 4 bases and J by 7 bases. CDR1 SNHLY and CDR2 FYNNEI come from the germline V gene. The CDR3 protein is CASSGTGLNTIYF. The DNA for the CDR3 is TGTGCCAGCAGTGGGACAGGGCTGAACACCATATATTTT.

This clonotype appeared a single time. This chain joins TRBV25-1 and TRBJ1-2, with D perhaps matching TRBD1 (5 bases). V was shortened by 2 bases and J by 8 bases, with 21 bases between the two germline ends. Germline V gene data show CDR1 as MGHDK and CDR2 as SYGVNS. The CDR3 covers 16 residues. CDR3: CASSEGGVGRVYGYTF. CDR3 nucleotide sequence: TGTGCCAGCAGTGAAGGAGGGGTCGGTAGGGTGTACGGCTACACCTTC.

V and J are TRBV10-3 and TRBJ1-4, with D uncertain. This CDR3 contains 16 residues. V shed 3 bases and J shed 7 bases, with 18 bases lying between them. Germline V lookup: CDR1 ENHRY, CDR2 SYGVKD. In DNA, the CDR3 is TGTGCCATCAGTGAACCTCCGGACGGGGAGGGTGAAAAACTGTTTTTT. Translating gives CAISEPPDGEGEKLFF.

The CDR3 nucleotides are TGTGCCATCAGTGGACGCGTACCAAACACTGAAGCTTTCTTT. Protein: CAISGRVPNTEAFF. The chain carries TRBV10-3 and TRBJ1-1; D is unclear. The CDR3 length is 14 residues. With 4 bases removed from V and 2 bases from J, the gap between germline ends came to 11 bases. CDR1 and CDR2 from the germline V gene are ENHRY and SYGVKD.

The sample holds many counts of this clonotype. This rearrangement joins TRBV7-9 to TRBJ1-2; D might be TRBD1 (6 bases). V was cut by 3 bases and J by 6 bases, with 26 bases left in between. The CDR3 length is 18 residues. Germline assignment: CDR1 SEHNR and CDR2 FQNEAQ (reference sequence). This CDR3 is CASSFTSMGAGILDGYTF. DNA for the CDR3: TGTGCCAGCAGCTTTACTTCAATGGGGGCAGGGATTTTGGATGGCTACACCTTC.

This chain connects TRBV19 to TRBJ2-7; D remains ambiguous. Between the trimmed V and J ends, which lost 3 bases and 6 bases, there was a span of 15 bases. Germline CDR1 LNHDA, CDR2 SQIVND (reference sequence). The CDR3 sequence is 14 residues long. The DNA for the CDR3 is TGTGCCAGTAGTATGATCCGTCGTGAGGTCGAGCAGTACTTC. This translates into CASSMIRREVEQYF.

The V and J genes are TRBV28 and TRBJ2-7, with 11 bases identical to TRBD2. This CDR3 comprises 20 residues. The J segment lost 2 bases and the V segment lost 4 bases, leaving 19 bases of the junction unmatched. Germline loops: CDR1 MDHEN, CDR2 SYDVKM. In DNA, the CDR3 is TGTGCCAGCAGTTCGAAACAAGGGACAGCCGGGACTAGCGGTACCTACGAGCAGTACTTC. Protein sequence: CASSSKQGTAGTSGTYEQYF.

V is TRBV12-3 or TRBV12-4 and J is TRBJ2-7; D perhaps matches TRBD1 (5 bases). This CDR3 has 13 residues. V was trimmed by 6 bases and J by 4 bases, leaving 13 bases between them. The CDR3 coding sequence is TGTGCCAGCAGGGGGCAGGGTCGGTACGAGCAGTACTTC. Translation: CASRGQGRYEQYF.

This clonotype was counted ten times or more. V is TRBV3-1 and J is TRBJ2-1, with D perhaps assigned TRBD1 or TRBD2 (5 bases each). V lost 1 base to trimming and J lost 15 bases, with 13 bases between them. The CDR3 runs to 12 residues. Germline CDR1 is LGHDT and CDR2 is YNNKEL (reference sequence). In nucleotides, the CDR3 is TGTGCCAGCAGCCAAGGGGTCACTAGGGGGTTCTTC. As protein: CASSQGVTRGFF.

The chain joins TRBV19 to TRBJ1-1; no reliable D call. CDR3 length equals 13 residues. CDR1 is LNHDA, CDR2 SQIVND, per germline (reference sequence). V was clipped by 5 bases and J by 5 bases, with 12 bases between them. The CDR3 protein is CASSGLRMTEAFF. In DNA, the CDR3 is TGTGCCAGTAGTGGTCTCCGTATGACTGAAGCTTTCTTT.

This clonotype was recorded a few times. J is TRBJ2-3 and V is TRBV24-1; TRBD2 matches at 10 bases. After removal of 0 bases from V and 0 bases from J, the junction contained 8 bases not matched to a gene. Looked up from germline, CDR1 is KGHDR and CDR2 is SFDVKD. This CDR3 spans 19 amino acids. This chain's CDR3 is CATSDLQGLAGASTDTQYF. CDR3 nucleotides: TGTGCCACCAGTGATTTGCAGGGGCTAGCGGGAGCGAGCACAGATACGCAGTATTTT.

This clonotype was seen repeatedly, ten times or more. V is TRBV18 and J is TRBJ2-7; no firm D call. The CDR3 is 13 residues long. V lost 2 bases to trimming and J lost 1 base, with 6 bases between them. Germline V gene sequence: CDR1 KGHSH, CDR2 LQKENI. CDR3 DNA sequence: TGTGCCAGCTCACCATCCGCTTCCTACGAGCAGTACTTC. Amino acid sequence: CASSPSASYEQYF.

This clonotype has ten or more counts. This chain uses TRBV7-8 with TRBJ2-7, with D possibly TRBD1 on 6 matching bases. The V gene lost 3 bases and the J gene lost 0 bases, with 12 bases spanning the gap. This CDR3 is 15 amino acids long. The germline CDR1 and CDR2 sequences are SGHVS and FQNEAQ. The DNA of the CDR3 is TGTGCCAGCAGCTTGGACAGACCTCTCTCCTACGAGCAGTACTTC. Translation gives CASSLDRPLSYEQYF.

This clonotype was found many times. V usage is TRBV10-3 and J usage is TRBJ2-3; D might be TRBD1 (6 bases). The V gene lost 10 bases and the J gene lost 6 bases, with 17 bases spanning the gap. CDR3 length: 13 amino acids. From germline, CDR1 is ENHRY and CDR2 SYGVKD. CDR3 residues: CASGGAGRDTQYF. In nucleotides, the CDR3 is TGTGCCAGTGGGGGCGCAGGTCGGGATACGCAGTATTTT.

The rearrangement links TRBV7-6 to TRBJ1-2, with D possibly matching TRBD1 (6 bases). Deletions cut 4 bases from V and 7 bases from J, with 16 bases between. CDR1 and CDR2 (germline): SGHVS, FNYEAQ. This CDR3 has 14 amino acids. The CDR3, as DNA: TGTGCCAGCAGCTCCACCGGGGGCTATGGTGGCTACACCTTC. Translated, it gives CASSSTGGYGGYTF.

This clonotype has ten or more counts. The CDR3 spells CAISPGIGTDTQYF. For the CDR3, the DNA is TGTGCCATCAGCCCCGGGATTGGTACAGATACGCAGTATTTT. The rearrangement uses TRBV10-3 and TRBJ2-3, with D perhaps TRBD2 (5 bases). The CDR3 runs 14 residues. V lost 6 bases, J lost 3 bases, and 13 bases lay in between. Germline CDR1 reads ENHRY; CDR2 reads SYGVKD.

This chain joins TRBV9 and TRBJ2-5; the D gene is possibly TRBD2 (7 bases). The CDR3 loop spans 14 amino acids. V was trimmed by 0 bases and J by 5 bases, leaving 11 bases between them. CDR1 SGDLS and CDR2 YYNGEE come from the germline V gene. This CDR3 reads CASSVAGGGETQYF. CDR3 sequence (DNA): TGTGCCAGCAGCGTAGCGGGGGGCGGGGAGACCCAGTACTTC.

V usage is TRBV19 and J usage is TRBJ2-1; perhaps D is TRBD1 or TRBD2 (5 bases each). The germline gives CDR1 LNHDA, CDR2 SQIVND (reference sequence). V was trimmed by 3 bases and J by 0 bases, leaving 9 bases between them. CDR3 length: 15 amino acids. CDR3 DNA sequence: TGTGCCAGTAGTATCGAGGGGAGCTCCTACAATGAGCAGTTCTTC. The encoded protein is CASSIEGSSYNEQFF.

This chain links TRBV24-1 with TRBJ2-6; a weak D match, TRBD1 (6 bases). There are 13 residues in the CDR3. The V end was cut by 9 bases, the J end by 2 bases, with 7 bases between. From germline, CDR1 is KGHDR and CDR2 SFDVKD. CDR3 bases: TGTGCCACCGGACAGACTGGGGCCAACGTCCTGACTTTC. Translation: CATGQTGANVLTF.

This clonotype was counted ten times or more. The rearrangement joins TRBV3-1 to TRBJ2-1; D may be TRBD2 (6 bases). The CDR3 loop spans 14 amino acids. V was clipped by 3 bases and J by 4 bases, with 10 bases between them. The germline gives CDR1 LGHDT, CDR2 YNNKEL (reference sequence). The CDR3 DNA is TGTGCCAGCAGCCACGGACTACCTTACAATGAGCAGTTCTTC. It yields the protein CASSHGLPYNEQFF.

Concerning this clonotype: Since a much larger clone is just one base distant, this may be a read error. The chain links TRBV6-6 to TRBJ2-1; a weak D match, TRBD1 (5 bases). This CDR3 is 16 amino acids long. Germline CDR1 MNHNY, CDR2 SVGAGI (reference sequence). Written as DNA, the CDR3 is TGTGCCAGCGCTAGGGGCGGCACTCACTCCTACAATGGGCAGTTCTTC. Its protein is CASARGGTHSYNGQFF.